This T cell receptor (beta chain) was recorded in a study of cytomegalovirus exposure and HLA in healthy donors. Of note for this clone: Its antigen is not known.

Vbeta (60) and Jbeta (13) primers were used in the PCR. In the original analysis: The count from a later analysis was some 81 million unique TCR beta chains, some 10 million of them shared. Measured with immunoSEQ multiplex PCR; TCRdb has only the in-frame clones, and not every one. From that table come the V and J calls and clone size; the DNA was used to work out D and trimming. This sample has under 130,000 clones, with about three quarters found just once. Study findings and constraints: Immune exposure data for these donors was limited to CMV serostatus. In a later analysis, specific HLA alleles were associated with around 17,000 TCR beta sequences at a 0.05 false discovery rate. Presence/absence analyses rested on an assumption that sequencing depth was roughly uniform across donors.

The germline V and J ends were trimmed by 7 bases and 6 bases, with 16 bases remaining between them. Germline V gives CDR1 MNHNS, CDR2 SASEGT. There are 14 residues in the CDR3. The chain couples TRBV6-1 to TRBJ1-3; D unresolved. Sequencing used PBMCs. The receptor was isolated from a female donor in good health and CMV-seropositive. The CDR3 DNA follows: TGTGCCAGCAAAATTGGGCCAGATCAAAACACCATATATTTT. It is translated as CASKIGPDQNTIYF.